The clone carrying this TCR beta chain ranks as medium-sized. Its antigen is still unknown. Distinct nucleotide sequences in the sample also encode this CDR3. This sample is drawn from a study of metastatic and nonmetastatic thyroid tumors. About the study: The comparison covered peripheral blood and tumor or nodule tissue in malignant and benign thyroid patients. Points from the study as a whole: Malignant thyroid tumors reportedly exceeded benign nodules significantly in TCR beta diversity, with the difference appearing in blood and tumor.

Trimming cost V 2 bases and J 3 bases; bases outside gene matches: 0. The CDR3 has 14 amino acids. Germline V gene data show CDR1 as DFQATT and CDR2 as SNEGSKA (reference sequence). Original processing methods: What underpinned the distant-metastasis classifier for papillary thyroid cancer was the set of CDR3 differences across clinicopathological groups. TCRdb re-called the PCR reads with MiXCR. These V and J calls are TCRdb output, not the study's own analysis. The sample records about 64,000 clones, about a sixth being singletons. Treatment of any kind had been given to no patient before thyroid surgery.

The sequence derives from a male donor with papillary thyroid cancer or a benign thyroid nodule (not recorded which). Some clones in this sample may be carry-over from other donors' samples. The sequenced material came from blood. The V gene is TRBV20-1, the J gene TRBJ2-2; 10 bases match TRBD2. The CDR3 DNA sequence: TGCAGTGCTAGACTAGCGGGAGACACCGGGGAGCTGTTTTTT. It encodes CSARLAGDTGELFF.